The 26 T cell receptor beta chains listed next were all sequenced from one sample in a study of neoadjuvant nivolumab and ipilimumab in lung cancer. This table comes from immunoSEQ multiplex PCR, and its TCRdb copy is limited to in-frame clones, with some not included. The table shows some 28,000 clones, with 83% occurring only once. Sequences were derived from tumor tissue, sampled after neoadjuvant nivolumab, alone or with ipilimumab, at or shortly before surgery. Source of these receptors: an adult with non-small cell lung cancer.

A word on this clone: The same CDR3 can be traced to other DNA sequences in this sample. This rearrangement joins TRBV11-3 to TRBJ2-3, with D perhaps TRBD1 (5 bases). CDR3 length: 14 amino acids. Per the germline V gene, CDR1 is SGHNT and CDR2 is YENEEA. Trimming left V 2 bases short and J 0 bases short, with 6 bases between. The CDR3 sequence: CASSLTGSTDTQYF. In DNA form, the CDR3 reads TGTGCCAGCAGCTTAACAGGTAGCACAGATACGCAGTATTTT.

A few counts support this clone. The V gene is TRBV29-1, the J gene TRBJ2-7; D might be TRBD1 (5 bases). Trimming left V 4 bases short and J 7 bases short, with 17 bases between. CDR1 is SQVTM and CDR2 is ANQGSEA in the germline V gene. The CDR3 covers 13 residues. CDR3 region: CSVGRGRSGEQYF. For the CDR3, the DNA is TGCAGCGTTGGAAGGGGCAGGTCTGGAGAGCAGTACTTC.

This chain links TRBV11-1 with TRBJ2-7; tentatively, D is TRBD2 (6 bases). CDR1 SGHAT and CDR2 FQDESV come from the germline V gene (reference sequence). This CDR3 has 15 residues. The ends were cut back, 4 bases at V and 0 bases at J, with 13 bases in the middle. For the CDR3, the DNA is TGTGCCAGCAGCTCCTTAGCGGTTAACTCCTACGAGCAGTACTTC. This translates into CASSSLAVNSYEQYF.

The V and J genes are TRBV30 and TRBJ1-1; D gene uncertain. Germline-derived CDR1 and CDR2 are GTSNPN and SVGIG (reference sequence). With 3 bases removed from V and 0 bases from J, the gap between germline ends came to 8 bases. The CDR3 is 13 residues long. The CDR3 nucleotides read TGTGCCTGGAGGGCGGATCTGAACACTGAAGCTTTCTTT. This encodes CAWRADLNTEAFF.

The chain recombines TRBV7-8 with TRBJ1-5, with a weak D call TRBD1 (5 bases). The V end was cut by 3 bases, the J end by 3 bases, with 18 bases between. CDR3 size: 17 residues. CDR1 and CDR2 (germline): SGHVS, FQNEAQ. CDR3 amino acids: CASSLLGIGAFNQPQHF. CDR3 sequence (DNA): TGTGCCAGCAGCTTGTTAGGTATCGGGGCCTTCAATCAGCCCCAGCATTTT.

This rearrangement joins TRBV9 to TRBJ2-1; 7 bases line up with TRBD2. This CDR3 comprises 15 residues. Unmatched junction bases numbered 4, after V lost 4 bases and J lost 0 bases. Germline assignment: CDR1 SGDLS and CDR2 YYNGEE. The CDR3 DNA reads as TGTGCCAGCAGCCCCGGGGGGAGCTCCTACAATGAGCAGTTCTTC. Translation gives CASSPGGSSYNEQFF.

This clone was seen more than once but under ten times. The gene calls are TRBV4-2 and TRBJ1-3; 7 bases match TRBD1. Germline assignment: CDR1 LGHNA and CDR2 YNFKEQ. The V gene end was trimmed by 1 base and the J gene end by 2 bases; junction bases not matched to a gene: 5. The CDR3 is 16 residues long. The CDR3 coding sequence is TGTGCCAGCAGCCAAGCCGACAGGGCTGCTGGAAACACCATATATTTT. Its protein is CASSQADRAAGNTIYF.

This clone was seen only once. CDR3 protein: CASSLEQGQETQYF. The CDR3 nucleotides are TGTGCCAGCTCATTGGAACAGGGGCAAGAGACCCAGTACTTC. The chain combines TRBV18 with TRBJ2-5; 7 positions agree with TRBD1. With V trimmed by 5 bases and J by 2 bases, 5 bases remained unmatched. Germline CDR1 and CDR2: KGHSH and LQKENI. The CDR3 sequence is 14 residues long.

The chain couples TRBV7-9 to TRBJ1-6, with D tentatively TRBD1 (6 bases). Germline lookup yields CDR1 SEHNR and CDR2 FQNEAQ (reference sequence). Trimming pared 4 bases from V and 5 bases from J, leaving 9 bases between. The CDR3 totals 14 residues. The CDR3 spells CASSSNRDNSPLHF. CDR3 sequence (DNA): TGTGCCAGCAGCTCCAACAGGGATAATTCACCCCTCCACTTT. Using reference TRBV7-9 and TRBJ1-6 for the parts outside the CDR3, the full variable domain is DTGVSQNPRHKITKRGQNVTFRCDPISEHNRLYWYRQTLGQGPEFLTYFQNEAQLEKSRLLSDRFSAERPKGSFSTLEIQRTEQGDSAMYLCASSSNRDNSPLHFGNGTRLTVT.

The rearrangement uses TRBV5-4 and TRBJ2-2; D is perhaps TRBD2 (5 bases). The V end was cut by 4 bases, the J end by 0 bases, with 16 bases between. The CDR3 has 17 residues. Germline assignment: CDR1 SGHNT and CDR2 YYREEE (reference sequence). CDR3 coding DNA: TGTGCCAGCAGCCGTACTCTGACTACCGCGAACACCGGGGAGCTGTTTTTT. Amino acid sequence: CASSRTLTTANTGELFF. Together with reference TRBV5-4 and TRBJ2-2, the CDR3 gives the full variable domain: ETGVTQSPTHLIKTRGQQVTLRCSSQSGHNTVSWYQQALGQGPQFIFQYYREEENGRGNFPPRFSGLQFPNYSSELNVNALELDDSALYLCASSRTLTTANTGELFFGEGSRLTVL.

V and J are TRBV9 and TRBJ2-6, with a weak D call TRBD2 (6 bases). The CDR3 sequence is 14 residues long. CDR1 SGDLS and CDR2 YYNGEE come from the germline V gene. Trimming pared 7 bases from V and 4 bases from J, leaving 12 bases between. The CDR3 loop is CASARDSGANVLTF. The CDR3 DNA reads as TGTGCCAGCGCCCGGGACTCGGGGGCCAACGTCCTGACTTTC. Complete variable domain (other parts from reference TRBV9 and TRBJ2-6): DSGVTQTPKHLITATGQRVTLRCSPRSGDLSVYWYQQSLDQGLQFLIQYYNGEERAKGNILERFSAQQFPDLHSELNLSSLELGDSALYFCASARDSGANVLTFGAGSRLTVL.

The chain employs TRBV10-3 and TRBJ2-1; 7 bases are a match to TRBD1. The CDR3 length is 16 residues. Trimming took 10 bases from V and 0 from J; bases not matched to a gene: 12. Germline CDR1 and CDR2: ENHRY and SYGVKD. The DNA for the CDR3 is TGTGCCAGCTCTTCGACAGGGATGAGCTCCTACAATGAGCAGTTCTTC. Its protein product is CASSSTGMSSYNEQFF.

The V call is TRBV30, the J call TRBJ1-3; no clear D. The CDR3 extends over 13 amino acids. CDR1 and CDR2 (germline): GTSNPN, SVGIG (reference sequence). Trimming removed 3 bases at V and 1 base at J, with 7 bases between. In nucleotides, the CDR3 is TGTGCCTGGAGCCCCAGTTCTGGAAACACCATATATTTT. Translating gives CAWSPSSGNTIYF.

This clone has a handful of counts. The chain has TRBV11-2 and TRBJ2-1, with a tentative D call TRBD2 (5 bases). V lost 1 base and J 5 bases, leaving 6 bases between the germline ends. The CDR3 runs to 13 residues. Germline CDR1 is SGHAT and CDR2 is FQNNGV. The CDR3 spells CASSLAGNNEQFF. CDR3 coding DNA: TGTGCCAGCAGCTTAGCGGGAAACAATGAGCAGTTCTTC.

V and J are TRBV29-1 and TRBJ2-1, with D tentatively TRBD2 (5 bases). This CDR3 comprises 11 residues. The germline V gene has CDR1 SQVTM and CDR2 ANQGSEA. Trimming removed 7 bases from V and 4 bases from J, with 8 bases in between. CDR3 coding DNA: TGCAGCGAAGAGCGGTACAATGAGCAGTTCTTC. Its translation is CSEERYNEQFF.

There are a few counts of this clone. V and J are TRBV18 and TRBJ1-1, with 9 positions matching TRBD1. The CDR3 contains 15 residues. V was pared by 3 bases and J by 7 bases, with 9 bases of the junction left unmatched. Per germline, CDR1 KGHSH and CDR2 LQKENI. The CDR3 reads CASSPSTGGIIEAFF. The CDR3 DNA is TGTGCCAGCTCACCCTCCACAGGGGGCATTATTGAAGCTTTCTTT. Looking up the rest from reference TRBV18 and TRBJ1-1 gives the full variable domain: NAGVMQNPRHLVRRRGQEARLRCSPMKGHSHVYWYRQLPEEGLKFMVYLQKENIIDESGMPKERFSAEFPKEGPSILRIQQVVRGDSAAYFCASSPSTGGIIEAFFGQGTRLTVV.

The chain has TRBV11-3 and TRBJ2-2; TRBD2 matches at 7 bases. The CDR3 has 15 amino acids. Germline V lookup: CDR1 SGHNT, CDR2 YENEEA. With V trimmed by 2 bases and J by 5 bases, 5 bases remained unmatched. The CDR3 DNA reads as TGTGCCAGCAGCTTACTATCAGCGGGGACCGGGGAGCTGTTTTTT. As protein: CASSLLSAGTGELFF.

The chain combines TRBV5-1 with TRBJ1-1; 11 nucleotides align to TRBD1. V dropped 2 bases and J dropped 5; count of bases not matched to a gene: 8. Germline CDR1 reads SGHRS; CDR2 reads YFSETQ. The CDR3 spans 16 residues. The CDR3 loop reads CASSLGQGARVTEAFF. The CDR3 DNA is TGCGCCAGCAGCTTAGGACAGGGGGCGCGAGTAACTGAAGCTTTCTTT.

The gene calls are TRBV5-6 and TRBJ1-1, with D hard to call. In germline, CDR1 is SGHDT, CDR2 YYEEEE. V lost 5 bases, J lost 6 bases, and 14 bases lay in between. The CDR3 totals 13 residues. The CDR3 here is CASRMVGWPEAFF. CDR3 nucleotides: TGTGCCAGCAGAATGGTGGGGTGGCCTGAAGCTTTCTTT.

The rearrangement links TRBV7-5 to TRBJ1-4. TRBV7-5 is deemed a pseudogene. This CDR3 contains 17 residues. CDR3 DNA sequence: TGTGCCAGAAGGAGCAAGTCCCGACGCCTTAAAAATGAAAAACTGTTTTTT. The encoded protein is CARRSKSRRLKNEKLFF.

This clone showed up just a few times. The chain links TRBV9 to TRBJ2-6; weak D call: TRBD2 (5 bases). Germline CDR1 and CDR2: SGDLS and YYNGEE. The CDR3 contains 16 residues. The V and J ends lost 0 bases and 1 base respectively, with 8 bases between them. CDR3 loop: CASSVGGESGANVLTF. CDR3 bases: TGTGCCAGCAGCGTAGGGGGAGAGTCTGGGGCCAACGTCCTGACTTTC.

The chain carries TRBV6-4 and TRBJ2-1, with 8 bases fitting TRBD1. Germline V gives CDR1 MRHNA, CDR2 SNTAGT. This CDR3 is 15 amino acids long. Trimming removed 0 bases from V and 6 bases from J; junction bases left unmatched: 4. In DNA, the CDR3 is TGTGCCAGCAGTGACTCAACAGGGGGAGGCAATGAGCAGTTCTTC. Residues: CASSDSTGGGNEQFF.

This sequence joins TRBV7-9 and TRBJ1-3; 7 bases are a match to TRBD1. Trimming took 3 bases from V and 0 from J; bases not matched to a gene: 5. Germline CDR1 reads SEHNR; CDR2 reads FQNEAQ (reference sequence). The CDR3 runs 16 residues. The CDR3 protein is CASSFSGTVSGNTIYF. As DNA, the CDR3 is TGTGCCAGCAGCTTTAGTGGGACAGTCTCTGGAAACACCATATATTTT.

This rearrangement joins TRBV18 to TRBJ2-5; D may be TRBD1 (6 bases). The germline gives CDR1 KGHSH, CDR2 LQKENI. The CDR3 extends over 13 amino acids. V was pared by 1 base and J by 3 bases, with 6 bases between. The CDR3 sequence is CASSPQGEETQYF. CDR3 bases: TGTGCCAGCTCACCACAGGGGGAAGAGACCCAGTACTTC. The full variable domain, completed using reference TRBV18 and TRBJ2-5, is NAGVMQNPRHLVRRRGQEARLRCSPMKGHSHVYWYRQLPEEGLKFMVYLQKENIIDESGMPKERFSAEFPKEGPSILRIQQVVRGDSAAYFCASSPQGEETQYFGPGTRLLVL.

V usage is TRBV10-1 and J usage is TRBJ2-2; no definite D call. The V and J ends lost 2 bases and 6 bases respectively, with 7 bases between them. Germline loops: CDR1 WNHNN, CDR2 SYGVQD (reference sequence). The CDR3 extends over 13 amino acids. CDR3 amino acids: CASSEEAPGELFF. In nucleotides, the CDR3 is TGCGCCAGCAGTGAGGAGGCGCCCGGGGAGCTGTTTTTT.

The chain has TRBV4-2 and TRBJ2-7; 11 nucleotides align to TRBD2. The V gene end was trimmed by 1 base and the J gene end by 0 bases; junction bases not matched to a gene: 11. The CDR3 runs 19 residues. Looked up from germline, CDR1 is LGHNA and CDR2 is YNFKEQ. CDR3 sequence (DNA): TGTGCCAGCAGCCAAGGGGGGTCGGGACTAGCGGCTAGCTCCTACGAGCAGTACTTC. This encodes CASSQGGSGLAASSYEQYF.